This is a list of T cell receptor beta chains from one sample in a study of T cells in Graves' hyperthyroidism and ophthalmopathy. TCRdb independently ran MiXCR on the multiplex PCR reads; one entry per CDR3 protein. Among 410,000 or so distinct CDR3 sequences listed, about 14% were seen once. The sequenced sample was blood. The origin of the receptors is a man between 18 and 29 years old with Graves' ophthalmopathy. Each CDR3 is given with its conserved first and last residue. The order of the fields is CDR3 length, clone size, J gene, V gene, D gene, CDR3 protein, CDR3 DNA. The D gene is left open where the match is weak. Only part of the rows carry a size: once, few, many, or a class if the clone is expanded.

16 . TRBJ1-3 TRBV3-1 . CASSQRSKGVGNTIYF TGTGCCAGCAGCCAAAGATCGAAAGGGGTGGGAAACACCATATATTTT
15 many TRBJ2-2 TRBV5-1 TRBD1 CASSERQGISGELFF TGCGCCAGCAGCGAACGACAGGGGATCTCCGGGGAGCTGTTTTTT
15 many TRBJ1-1 TRBV6-1 . CASSKSPGGNTEAFF TGTGCCAGCAGTAAATCCCCGGGGGGCAACACTGAAGCTTTCTTT
13 many TRBJ2-1 TRBV12-3/TRBV12-4 TRBD1 CASRGTGRNEQFF TGTGCCAGCAGGGGGACAGGGCGGAATGAGCAGTTCTTC
15 many TRBJ2-5 TRBV10-3 TRBD2 CAISAGTSGEETQYF TGTGCCATCAGTGCGGGGACTAGCGGGGAAGAGACCCAGTACTTC
15 . TRBJ2-3 TRBV18 . CASSPPGLSTDTQYF TGTGCCAGCTCACCGCCGGGTCTTAGCACAGATACGCAGTATTTT
14 . TRBJ1-6 TRBV6-2/TRBV6-3 . CASSRVKINSPLHF TGTGCCAGCAGCAGAGTCAAGATTAATTCACCCCTCCACTTT
16 few TRBJ2-1 TRBV27 TRBD2 CASSSTSGSHNNEQFF TGTGCCAGCAGTTCGACTAGCGGGTCTCACAACAATGAGCAGTTCTTC
16 . TRBJ1-5 TRBV14 . CASSPPVGLEDQPQHF TGTGCCAGCAGCCCTCCCGTGGGACTTGAGGATCAGCCCCAGCATTTT
15 many TRBJ1-2 TRBV7-8 . CASSAAAQGGYGYTF TGTGCCAGCAGCGCAGCAGCACAGGGTGGCTATGGCTACACCTTC
20 many TRBJ2-3 TRBV7-6 TRBD2 CASSQLPVTSGSVGTDTQYF TGTGCCAGCAGCCAACTTCCTGTGACTAGCGGGAGTGTCGGCACAGATACGCAGTATTTT
15 many TRBJ2-1 TRBV2 TRBD2 CASSEWRGFYNEQFF TGTGCCAGCAGTGAATGGCGGGGGTTCTACAATGAGCAGTTCTTC
16 . TRBJ2-5 TRBV24-1 . CATSDQGQVGQETQYF TGTGCCACCAGTGACCAAGGTCAGGTTGGACAAGAGACCCAGTACTTC
16 . TRBJ2-1 TRBV19 . CASSIDGAGACNEQFF TGTGCCAGTAGTATAGACGGGGCAGGGGCTTGCAATGAGCAGTTCTTC
15 . TRBJ2-6 TRBV4-2 . CASSQVQEGANVLTF TGTGCCAGCAGCCAAGTACAGGAGGGGGCCAACGTCCTGACTTTC
13 many TRBJ1-1 TRBV7-9 . CASSAPVNTEAFF TGTGCCAGCAGCGCCCCAGTGAACACTGAAGCTTTCTTT
11 many TRBJ2-7 TRBV2 . CAWGGAYEQYF TGTGCCTGGGGTGGAGCCTACGAGCAGTACTTC
17 . TRBJ2-1 TRBV15 TRBD2 CATSQFLLAGGPHEQFF TGTGCCACCAGCCAATTCCTCCTAGCGGGAGGGCCACATGAGCAGTTCTTC
13 many TRBJ2-1 TRBV3-1 . CASSPEGVNEQFF TGTGCCAGCAGCCCTGAAGGGGTGAATGAGCAGTTCTTC
15 many TRBJ2-1 TRBV18 TRBD2 CASSPGLAVFDEQFF TGTGCCAGCTCCCCCGGACTAGCGGTATTCGATGAGCAGTTCTTC
15 few TRBJ2-3 TRBV6-1 . CASRPLETSTDTQYF TGTGCCAGCAGGCCCTTGGAGACTAGCACAGATACGCAGTATTTT
14 few TRBJ1-2 TRBV16 . CASSQSTVNYGYTF TGTGCCAGCAGCCAATCCACAGTTAACTATGGCTACACCTTC
15 few TRBJ1-1 TRBV5-1 . CASSSVGGEGTEAFF TGCGCCAGCAGTAGTGTTGGGGGCGAGGGCACTGAAGCTTTCTTT
14 . TRBJ1-2 TRBV30 TRBD1 CAWTGTGSNYGYTF TGTGCCTGGACGGGGACAGGGAGTAACTATGGCTACACCTTC
16 many TRBJ2-7 TRBV5-1 TRBD2 CASSFTSGANSYEQYF TGCGCCAGCAGCTTCACTAGCGGGGCCAACTCCTACGAGCAGTACTTC
15 . TRBJ2-6 TRBV11-2 . CASSQNYAGANVLTF TGTGCCAGCAGCCAGAACTATGCTGGGGCCAACGTCCTGACTTTC
13 few TRBJ2-5 TRBV5-1 . CASSLSMVKTQYF TGCGCCAGCAGCTTGAGTATGGTGAAGACCCAGTACTTC
18 many TRBJ2-3 TRBV5-1 TRBD2 CASSSPSGRALSADTQYF TGCGCCAGCAGCTCTCCTAGCGGGAGGGCCCTCAGCGCAGATACGCAGTATTTT
16 . TRBJ2-2 TRBV18 . CASSRFGGHDTGELFF TGTGCCAGCTCACGTTTTGGGGGGCACGACACCGGGGAGCTGTTTTTT
13 . TRBJ1-1 TRBV10-1 TRBD1 CAGRQGGDTEAFF TGCGCCGGACGACAGGGAGGCGACACTGAAGCTTTCTTT